This T cell receptor beta chain was observed in a study of identical twins. Broader study findings: Alpha sequences out of frame and shared by twins had excess low generation probability. Cross-sectional statistics underpinned the conclusions; the same donors were not followed. A lower insertion count was a feature of abundant cord blood beta clonotypes, with no such feature in memory repertoires.

V shed 1 base and J 8 bases; nucleotides not matched to a gene: 13. The CDR3 loop spans 19 amino acids. CDR1 KGHDR and CDR2 SFDVKD come from the germline V gene. The authors used template switching to add a universal primer site and gave cDNA unique molecular identifiers. Each CDR3 protein gets one entry after TCRdb re-called the 5' RACE reads with MiXCR. The data contain about 220,000 distinct CDR3 sequences, more than 6.5% of them seen just once; the ten biggest clones take up 1.9%. With regard to this clonotype: Its antigen remains unknown.

These data also formed part of another study, on yellow fever vaccine responses in identical twins.

The sequence derives from a woman under 30 in good health. The chain links TRBV24-1 to TRBJ2-1; 13 bases line up with TRBD2. The material sequenced was memory (CD45RO+) T cells sorted from blood. CDR3 nucleotides: TGTGCCACCAGTGATTTCCCCCCCTCGACTAGCGGGGGGATGTATGAGCAGTTCTTC. Protein product: CATSDFPPSTSGGMYEQFF.